This TCR beta chain was obtained from a study of cytomegalovirus exposure and HLA in healthy donors (dated by TCRdb to about 2017). At the level of the whole study: An earlier analysis of roughly 570 of the donors reported 276 Gb of sequence data and about 120 million unique TCR beta sequences obtained from approximately 180 million T cells. An early release that covered some 630 HLA-typed donors contained approximately 300 gigabases of sequencing data and roughly 84 million unique TCR sequences. Of the approximately 370 genotyped donors, 75% to 85% were placed in the genetic ancestry cluster associated with self-reported Caucasian donors. The study aimed to test whether cataloging public T cell receptors could reveal signatures of past pathogen exposure. The study profiled the T cell repertoires of some 610 subjects by immunosequencing and related them to cytomegalovirus serostatus. Along with the 666-subject first cohort, a separate validation cohort of over 90 different subjects was used. The study combined high-throughput TCR immunosequencing, statistical association of individual TCRs with disease status, and machine learning to predict cytomegalovirus infection status. A later analysis re-analyzed previously published TCR beta repertoires from 550 to 700 donors and added high-resolution HLA genotyping to study TCR occurrence patterns. Rather than drawing on any new phenotypic data, the later analysis identified candidate immune exposures from TCR beta sequences and the way those sequences occurred across donors. In an earlier analysis of a few hundred of the donors, high-throughput TCR beta sequencing was used to judge whether each TCR beta V gene segment behaved as functional or pseudogenic. Donor age, sex, ethnicity and CMV serostatus were compiled alongside the repertoire data. Genome-wide SNP genotypes for about 65% of the 666 donors were used in a later genetic analysis, which treated that subset as a discovery cohort. All discovery cohort repertoires had been generated on a single sequencing platform. Both class I and class II loci were covered by HLA typing, at four-digit resolution. The number of typed donors differed by locus: about 620-630 for A, B, C, DRB1 and DQB1; approximately 520 for DQA1; 606 for DPA1; and 400 to 480 for DPB1. Several DR-DQ haplotypes were handled as single units for association and clustering, since linkage in the cohort was strong. On average, roughly 240,000 unique TCR beta nucleotide sequences were sequenced per donor among 398 genotyped donors of the cohort, with roughly 18% of those sequences being non-productive. Points the paper makes about the study in general: A group of highly shared sequence variants was considered likely to be a technical artifact of the sequencing pipeline. Linkage disequilibrium might explain the correlated functional status among segregating V segments, but an unknown experimental factor could not be ruled out. In a later analysis, the rate of TCR association differed among HLA loci, with DRB1 alleles having the most associated TCRs and HLA-C alleles having the fewest. When HLA alleles, especially DR and DQ, strongly co-occurred, attributing TCR associations to individual alleles was difficult. In vitro tests confirmed that three of the cytomegalovirus-associated TCR beta chains recognize cytomegalovirus antigens. V-gene and J-gene trimming of TCR beta chains was associated with a missense DCLRE1C variant in a later genetic analysis, and the association was replicated in an independent cohort. Specific HLA alleles were associated with 16,951 TCR beta sequences at a false discovery rate of 0.05 in a later analysis. In this cohort, only TCR beta chains were sequenced, and detectable features were limited by the absence of alpha or paired-chain data. The 87-base-pair reads could not distinguish some IMGT-functional V segments, including TRBV6-2 and TRBV6-3, so those segments were excluded. In a later genetic analysis, fewer N-insertions in productive TCRs were reported among donors in an Asian-associated ancestry cluster than the approximately 710-donor mean. Immune exposure information for the cohort was limited to CMV serostatus. The earlier analysis of nearly 600 of the donors excluded seventeen rarely observed V segments, including chromosome 9 orphons, because counts were too low. In a later analysis, most CMV-associated TCR beta chains were found to appear HLA-restricted, with HLA associations seemingly driven largely by CMV exposure. In a later analysis, HLA-associated TCR beta chains were found to be more clonally expanded and to have lower generation probabilities than equally common non-associated chains. According to the authors, the approach could potentially be generalized to other disease states and immunological phenotypes. In a later analysis, several top co-occurrence clusters were reported to appear linked to parvovirus B19, influenza, CMV and Epstein-Barr virus. An earlier analysis of around 500 of the donors showed that most TCR beta V segments appeared in productive rearrangements either about 90% or about 30% of the time, which broadly matched IMGT annotations. Cytomegalovirus status was reported to be diagnosed by the classifier with high specificity and sensitivity in both the original and validation cohorts. In the study, around 150 TCR beta chains were listed as associated with cytomegalovirus. The presence/absence analyses assumed that sequencing depth was roughly uniform across donors, and that assumption may not be true. Across donors, most TCR sequences were observed very rarely, whereas some public TCRs were present in many individuals. HLA typing was unavailable for some donors at each locus, so association tests used only the typed subset. A further reported finding was that TCR beta sequences accurately predicted the HLA-A and HLA-B alleles for most subjects in the first cohort.

This clone has a handful of counts. Its antigen specificity is not known. Base quality data are lacking; no much larger clone is found one base away. At the junction V is shortened by 1 base and J by 4 bases, with 13 bases in between. CDR1 GTSNPN and CDR2 SVGIG are derived from the germline V gene (reference sequence). Its CDR3 holds 14 amino acids, cysteine through phenylalanine. The kept DNA is CDR3 alone, 42 bases in frame from the first base. The library was produced with the immunoSEQ multiplex PCR assay. For the multiplex PCR, a mixture combining 60 forward primers for TCR Vbeta segments and 13 reverse primers for TCR Jbeta segments was used. The CDR3 region of rearranged TCR beta genes was amplified from genomic DNA by a multiplex PCR assay. The Illumina HiSeq System was used to sequence the amplified TCR beta libraries as 87-base-pair reads. From the authors' description of their analysis: A later analysis counted tens of millions of unique TCR beta chains across the 666 repertoires, and some 12 million of these chains were shared by at least two donors. Raw reads were error-corrected and collapsed into unique sequences with a nearest-neighbor algorithm that merged closely related sequences to remove PCR and sequencing errors. Alignment of CDR3 sequences to IMGT reference sequences was used to assign V, D and J gene segments. For a sequence to be retained, a match of at least six nucleotides was required to both a V gene segment and a J gene segment. A rearrangement was called productive if the CDR3 had no stop codons and remained in frame with V and J, and every other rearrangement was called non-productive. CDR3 was defined according to IMGT convention as the region running from the second conserved V-encoded cysteine to the conserved J-encoded phenylalanine. The earlier analysis of about 610 of the donors excluded any sequence lacking an unambiguous match to a single V gene segment. In an earlier analysis of 587 of the donors, V segments were called functional above 56.7% productive rearrangements and were called segregating when the between-donor standard deviation exceeded 5%. To diagnose cytomegalovirus status from the catalog of TCR beta chain sequences, a statistical classification framework was built. In a later analysis, TCR nucleotide sequences were compared against IMGT/GENE-DB human TR gene sequences so that V and J genes could be assigned. A later analysis assigned CDR3 sequences and most-parsimonious VDJ recombination scenarios with the TCRdist pipeline. A later analysis defined each TCR beta chain by its CDR3 amino acid sequence plus V-gene family, and excluded reads lacking a unique V-gene family. As a way to deal with suspected cross-contamination and a sequencing artifact, a later analysis dropped approximately 590 nucleotide sequences that were highly shared and had low generation probability. In a later analysis, a clonal expansion index for each public chain was calculated from normalized within-repertoire ranks of inferred template counts. In a later analysis, generation probabilities were computed with a VDJ recombination model fitted to out-of-frame rearrangements, and the resulting probabilities were checked against IGoR. Hypergeometric tests were used in a later analysis to score TCR-TCR, TCR-HLA and TCR-CMV co-occurrence, with a repertoire-size bias correction applied to the TCR pairs. A later analysis estimated false discovery rates by permuting HLA or CMV assignments 20 times. In a later analysis, co-occurring TCRs were grouped using DBSCAN, and TCRdist sequence similarity was added for clustering within HLA-allele-positive subsets. Repertoires with fewer than 30,000 or more than 120,000 public chains were left out of co-occurrence clustering, as were several repertoires with anomalous nucleotide sharing. In its TCRdb copy, this immuneACCESS table keeps in-frame sequences only and misses some clones. Where compared with another copy, unresolved V genes explain less than half of these, and the others have no known cause. The DNA was the basis for D and trimming; V, J and clone size are from that table. This sample is represented by roughly 110,000 clones; approximately 74% of them were singletons. The ten largest clonotypes hold 14% of the sample.

The cohort was made up of roughly 670 healthy bone marrow donors. At the time of sampling, all cohort members were nominally healthy, though unrecorded immune exposures were likely present. The donor was CMV seropositive and was included in the group of 300 or so seropositive cohort members. Every donor gave a peripheral blood sample, and the peripheral blood mononuclear cells from that sample were used for TCR beta sequencing. The Qiagen DNeasy Blood Extraction Kit was used to extract genomic DNA from the blood cell samples. Rearrangement joined TRBV30 to TRBJ1-2; matching of 6 bases hints at TRBD1 as the D gene. Sequencing used PBMCs. The TCR originated in a woman aged 40 to 50 in good health and CMV-seropositive. The CDR3 protein: CAWSGVRGAYGYTF. The DNA sequence is TGTGCCTGGAGTGGGGTCAGGGGAGCCTATGGCTACACCTTC.